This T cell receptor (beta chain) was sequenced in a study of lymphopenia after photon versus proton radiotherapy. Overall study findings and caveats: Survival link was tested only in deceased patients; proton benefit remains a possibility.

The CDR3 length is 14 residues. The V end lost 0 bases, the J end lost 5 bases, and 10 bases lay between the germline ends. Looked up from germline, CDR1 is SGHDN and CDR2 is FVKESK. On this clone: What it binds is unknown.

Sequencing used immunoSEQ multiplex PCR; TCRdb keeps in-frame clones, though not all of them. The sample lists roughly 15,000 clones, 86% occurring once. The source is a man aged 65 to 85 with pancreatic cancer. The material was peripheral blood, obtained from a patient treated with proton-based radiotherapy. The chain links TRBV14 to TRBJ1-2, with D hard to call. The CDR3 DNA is TGTGCCAGCAGCCAAGAAGCACAGCCTTATGGCTACACCTTC. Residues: CASSQEAQPYGYTF.